The clone carrying this TCR beta chain was seen a few times. Through a sample-barcoded 5' primer and a J-beta primer mix, a second PCR was run for roughly 6 to 11 cycles. Through a template-switch adaptor with 12 random nucleotides, each cDNA molecule received a tag. TCRdb reprocessed the 5' RACE reads via MiXCR and lists one record per CDR3 protein. The sample lists 1.5 million to 2 million distinct CDR3 sequences, more than 35% seen once, with more than 20% in the top ten. Looked up from germline, CDR1 is SGHTA and CDR2 is FQGNSA. The CDR3 sequence is 17 residues long. This specimen belongs to a study of blood T cells in healthy people across ages. Study-level background: Template switching picked up about one barcoded beta molecule for each two T cells.

The receptor comes from a human donor in good health. The chain recombines TRBV7-2 with TRBJ2-4; a weak D match, TRBD2 (6 bases). TRBJ2-7 matches the DNA end more closely, so the J call is doubtful. Sequencing used blood. The CDR3 DNA reads TGTGCCAGCAGCTTCGATCCGTTGACGGGAGTCGGTGACGAGCAGTACTTC. Translated, it gives CASSFDPLTGVGDEQYF.